What follows are 9 T cell receptor beta chains derived from one specimen sequenced in a study of T cells after yellow fever vaccination (dated by TCRdb to about 2019). The library relied on 5' RACE. Sequencing instrument: Illumina HiSeq 2500. In TCRdb, the public reads were trimmed at Q25 with fastp and aligned with MiXCR, with productive beta chains retained. Rows are unified per CDR3 protein, each entry keeping the most common DNA and genes. This sample lists approximately 350,000 distinct CDR3 sequences; 11% were detected once. The ten largest clones capture around 20% of the sample. Per the publication, the treatment or condition label means: live attenuated yellow fever vaccine strain. Sequencing was performed on PBMCs, taken on the day of the first yellow fever vaccination. These receptors originate from a man between 18 and 29 years old who received the YFV17D yellow fever vaccine.

This clonotype turned up a few times. The V gene is TRBV10-3, the J gene TRBJ1-3; D gene ambiguous. V lost 6 bases to trimming and J lost 0 bases, with 15 bases between them. This CDR3 is built from 16 residues. CDR1 ENHRY and CDR2 SYGVKD come from the germline V gene. The CDR3 here is CAIRIRDFNSGNTIYF. The CDR3 DNA follows: TGTGCCATCAGAATCCGGGATTTTAACTCTGGAAACACCATATATTTT.

The chain has TRBV28 and TRBJ2-4, with D possibly TRBD2 on 5 matching bases. The V gene lost 6 bases and the J gene lost 0 bases, with 18 bases spanning the gap. This CDR3 spans 17 amino acids. Per the germline V gene, CDR1 is MDHEN and CDR2 is SYDVKM. The CDR3 sequence is CASRAAVGFLAKNIQYF. The CDR3 DNA sequence: TGTGCCAGCAGGGCAGCGGTCGGGTTTCTAGCCAAAAACATTCAGTACTTC.

Only a few counts were recorded for this clonotype. The chain employs TRBV27 and TRBJ1-1; no definite D call. CDR1 is MNHEY, CDR2 SMNVEV, per germline (reference sequence). Trimming cost V 8 bases and J 3 bases, with 13 bases left between them. The CDR3 totals 13 residues. Here the CDR3 DNA reads TGTGCCAGCTCCCGCGGGAGATACACTGAAGCTTTCTTT. Translated, it gives CASSRGRYTEAFF.

This clonotype was seen more than once but under ten times. The chain has TRBV2 and TRBJ2-2; D not resolved. The V end lost 4 bases, the J end lost 2 bases, and 5 bases lay between the germline ends. Germline assignment: CDR1 SNHLY and CDR2 FYNNEI. The CDR3 sequence is 13 residues long. This CDR3 is CASSGVNTGELFF. The CDR3 DNA is TGTGCCAGCAGTGGGGTCAACACCGGGGAGCTGTTTTTT. Based on the CDR3 plus reference TRBV2 and TRBJ2-2, the full variable domain is EPEVTQTPSHQVTQMGQEVILRCVPISNHLYFYWYRQILGQKVEFLVSFYNNEISEKSEIFDDQFSVERPDGSNFTLKIRSTKLEDSAMYFCASSGVNTGELFFGEGSRLTVL.

This clonotype was recorded a few times. The chain has TRBV7-8 and TRBJ2-5, with 7 positions matching TRBD2. Losses at the gene ends were 6 bases for V and 5 bases for J; bases not matched to a gene: 6. This CDR3 has 13 amino acids. Germline V gene sequence: CDR1 SGHVS, CDR2 FQNEAQ. The CDR3 bases are TGTGCCAGCAGTTATCTAGCGGAGGAGACCCAGTACTTC. Translation: CASSYLAEETQYF.

The V call is TRBV15, the J call TRBJ1-6; TRBD1 matches 8 bases. Trimming took 0 bases from V and 6 from J; bases not matched to a gene: 4. The CDR3 covers 16 residues. Germline V gene data show CDR1 as LNHNV and CDR2 as YYDKDF (reference sequence). The DNA of the CDR3 is TGTGCCACCAGCAGAGAGACAGGGGTAGCTAATTCACCCCTCCACTTT. This encodes CATSRETGVANSPLHF.

The chain links TRBV23-1 to TRBJ2-5; D is ambiguous. TRBV23-1 is assigned to the ORF class and has an uncertain function. The ends were cut back, 10 bases at V and 10 bases at J, with 16 bases in the middle. The CDR3 loop spans 11 amino acids. CDR3 residues: CATSQQVGQYF. CDR3 coding DNA: TGCGCCACCAGCCAGCAGGTGGGCCAGTACTTC.

This clonotype has at least ten counts. J is TRBJ2-5 and V is TRBV6-5; D is undetermined. V lost 4 bases, J lost 2 bases, and 8 bases lay in between. This CDR3 spans 13 amino acids. The germline gives CDR1 MNHEY, CDR2 SVGAGI. The CDR3 loop reads CASSLNSQETQYF. CDR3 bases: TGTGCCAGCAGTTTAAACAGTCAAGAGACCCAGTACTTC.

This clonotype appeared a few times. V usage is TRBV2 and J usage is TRBJ2-7; a weak D match, TRBD1 (6 bases). The CDR3 runs 12 residues. CDR1 is SNHLY and CDR2 is FYNNEI in the germline V gene. The V gene lost 8 bases and the J gene lost 4 bases, with 12 bases spanning the gap. CDR3 sequence: CASPGTSYEQYV. The CDR3 nucleotides are TGTGCCAGCCCTGGGACATCTTACGAGCAGTACGTC.